This TCR beta chain was sequenced in a study of T cell responses to AZD1222 COVID-19 vaccine. Points from the study as a whole: Spike-specific TCR breadth and depth both grew after two AZD1222 doses.

Notes on this clone: Its antigen is not identified.

The CDR3 is made up of 20 amino acids. Measured with immunoSEQ multiplex PCR; TCRdb has only the in-frame clones, and not every one. The table shows roughly 170,000 clones, with around 94% occurring only once. Sequenced here: peripheral blood, sampled 28 days after the second AZD1222 dose. V and J are TRBV12-1 and TRBJ2-2; TRBD1, the D gene given by the table, was not confirmed from the DNA. TRBV12-1 is assigned pseudogene status. The receptor was isolated from an adult who received the AZD1222 COVID-19 vaccine. Written as DNA, the CDR3 is TGTGCCAGCAGCTACTCCCTCCGGGACAGGAATGGCTCTAGATCCGGGGAGCTGTTTTTT. Its translation is CASSYSLRDRNGSRSGELFF.